Below are 22 T cell receptor beta chains sequenced from a single sample in a study of blood T cell repertoires in COVID-19. TCRdb's copy holds only in-frame clones and misses some; the assay was immunoSEQ multiplex PCR. In the table there are some 95,000 clones, about nine tenths of which are singletons. Sequencing input: peripheral blood. These receptors all stem from a human donor with active COVID-19. The donor label of this sample is uncertain.

The chain carries TRBV19 and TRBJ1-5, with D maybe TRBD1 (6 bases). Trimming cost V 3 bases and J 2 bases, with 14 bases left between them. The CDR3 sequence is 16 residues long. The V gene's germline CDR1 is LNHDA and CDR2 SQIVND (reference sequence). CDR3 nucleotide sequence: TGTGCCAGTAGTATGACGACAGGACCAGGCAATCAGCCCCAGCATTTT. Translated, it gives CASSMTTGPGNQPQHF.

This chain links TRBV5-5 with TRBJ2-3, with 8 bases lining up with TRBD2. The junction had 10 bases not matched to a gene; V was cut back by 1 base and J by 0 bases. CDR3 length: 18 amino acids. In germline, CDR1 is SGHKS, CDR2 YYEKEE (reference sequence). The CDR3 loop is CASSLLVAGGVSTDTQYF. CDR3 nucleotide sequence: TGTGCCAGCAGCTTGCTTGTCGCCGGGGGGGTGAGCACAGATACGCAGTATTTT.

V and J are TRBV11-3 and TRBJ2-2; 9 nucleotides align to TRBD2. CDR3 length: 17 residues. V shed 4 bases, J shed 6 bases, and the junction held 12 bases outside the gene matches. Germline CDR1 is SGHNT and CDR2 is YENEEA. Written as DNA, the CDR3 is TGTGCCAGCAGCTCGACATCGCTAGCGGGGACCCCCGGGGAGCTGTTTTTT. Its protein is CASSSTSLAGTPGELFF. The whole variable domain, filled in from reference TRBV11-3 and TRBJ2-2, reads EAGVVQSPRYKIIEKKQPVAFWCNPISGHNTLYWYLQNLGQGPELLIRYENEEAVDDSQLPKDRFSAERLKGVDSTLKIQPAELGDSAVYLCASSSTSLAGTPGELFFGEGSRLTVL.

The chain joins TRBV6-5 to TRBJ2-7, with 11 bases fitting TRBD2. CDR1 and CDR2 from the germline V gene are MNHEY and SVGAGI. The CDR3 sequence is 13 residues long. Trimming removed 6 bases from V and 3 bases from J; junction bases left unmatched: 1. CDR3 protein: CASRGLADYEQYF. CDR3 nucleotides: TGTGCCAGCAGGGGACTAGCGGACTACGAGCAGTACTTC.

The V gene is TRBV6-4, the J gene TRBJ2-1, with 11 positions matching TRBD1. This CDR3 spans 15 amino acids. V was clipped by 5 bases and J by 6 bases; unmatched bases: 6. Germline lookup yields CDR1 MRHNA and CDR2 SNTAGT. The CDR3 reads CASSPGTGGSNEQFF. CDR3 nucleotides: TGTGCCAGCAGTCCCGGGACAGGGGGATCCAATGAGCAGTTCTTC.

This clone was seen once. The chain recombines TRBV11-2 with TRBJ1-5; tentatively, D is TRBD1 (5 bases). CDR3 size: 12 residues. Germline V gene data show CDR1 as SGHAT and CDR2 as FQNNGV. Trimming took off 5 bases at V and 9 bases at J, with 11 bases between the two ends. The CDR3 protein is CASSNVGGPQHF. The CDR3 bases are TGTGCCAGCAGCAACGTGGGGGGGCCCCAGCATTTT.

In DNA form, the CDR3 reads TGTGCCAGCAGCCTACGCGGGGTAAAAGAGACCCAGTACTTC. Translation: CASSLRGVKETQYF. The chain combines TRBV7-9 with TRBJ2-5, with a tentative D call TRBD2 (6 bases). CDR3 length: 14 amino acids. Trimming took off 5 bases at V and 3 bases at J, with 13 bases between the two ends. In germline, CDR1 is SEHNR, CDR2 FQNEAQ (reference sequence).

This chain joins TRBV5-4 and TRBJ2-2; TRBD1 matches at 7 bases. This CDR3 spans 16 amino acids. Germline V lookup: CDR1 SGHNT, CDR2 YYREEE (reference sequence). With V trimmed by 0 bases and J by 1 base, 3 bases remained unmatched. Here the CDR3 reads CASSLGQGRNTGELFF. For the CDR3, the DNA is TGTGCCAGCAGCTTGGGACAGGGACGGAACACCGGGGAGCTGTTTTTT.

This clone was seen once. V gene TRBV11-3 combines with J gene TRBJ2-3; D gene unclear. The length of the CDR3 is 15 residues. CDR1 is SGHNT and CDR2 is YENEEA in the germline V gene. Trimming took 1 base from V and 0 from J, leaving 8 bases between them. CDR3 protein: CASSLGQTSTDTQYF. CDR3 coding DNA: TGTGCCAGCAGCTTAGGCCAGACTAGCACAGATACGCAGTATTTT.

The rearrangement uses TRBV7-8 and TRBJ2-2, with D maybe TRBD1 (5 bases). V was clipped by 6 bases and J by 4 bases, with 18 bases between them. The CDR3 contains 16 residues. Germline CDR1 reads SGHVS; CDR2 reads FQNEAQ. The CDR3 DNA sequence: TGTGCCAGCAGTTCGAACAGGTTACCGGGCACCGGGGAGCTGTTTTTT. This encodes CASSSNRLPGTGELFF.

The rearrangement uses TRBV6-5 and TRBJ1-2, with D perhaps matching TRBD1 (5 bases). The germline gives CDR1 MNHEY, CDR2 SVGAGI. The V and J ends lost 0 bases and 6 bases respectively, with 11 bases between them. The CDR3 runs to 14 residues. The CDR3 DNA reads as TGTGCCAGCAGTTACTCTCGGGGGGGGGATGGCTACACCTTC. Protein: CASSYSRGGDGYTF.

This clone was recorded once. The chain carries TRBV19 and TRBJ1-2; 8 bases are shared with TRBD1. CDR1 is LNHDA, CDR2 SQIVND, per germline (reference sequence). Trimming at V came to 3 bases and at J to 0 bases, leaving 9 bases not matched to a gene. The CDR3 covers 17 residues. Written as DNA, the CDR3 is TGTGCCAGTAGTATTAGTGGCAGGGGGCGAACTAACTATGGCTACACCTTC. Protein: CASSISGRGRTNYGYTF.

The rearrangement joins TRBV6-6 to TRBJ2-7; tentative D call: TRBD2 (5 bases). The CDR3 contains 14 residues. Germline V CDR1 and CDR2: MNHNY, SVGAGI (reference sequence). V lost 5 bases and J 6 bases, leaving 17 bases between the germline ends. The CDR3 coding sequence is TGTGCCAGCAGTACAACCTCACTAGATTCCGAGCAGTACTTC. It yields the protein CASSTTSLDSEQYF.

The chain uses TRBV4-3 and TRBJ2-1; 7 bases align to TRBD1. Germline CDR1 LGHNA, CDR2 YSLEER. The CDR3 has 15 amino acids. The ends lost 0 bases at V and 4 bases at J; junction bases unmatched: 3. Written as DNA, the CDR3 is TGCGCCAGCAGCCAAGATCACAGGGGTTACAATGAGCAGTTCTTC. Amino acids: CASSQDHRGYNEQFF.

The rearrangement joins TRBV6-6 to TRBJ2-1; 7 bases map to TRBD2. There are 15 residues in the CDR3. The germline gives CDR1 MNHNY, CDR2 SVGAGI (reference sequence). With V trimmed by 6 bases and J by 5 bases, 10 bases remained unmatched. The CDR3 bases are TGTGCCAGCAGCGCAACTAGCGTGGTTAACAATGAGCAGTTCTTC. Its translation is CASSATSVVNNEQFF.

The J gene is TRBJ2-7, the V gene TRBV28; D possibly corresponds to TRBD2 (7 bases). The CDR3 spans 15 residues. Trimming pared 7 bases from V and 1 base from J, leaving 17 bases between. CDR1 and CDR2 (germline): MDHEN, SYDVKM. The CDR3 DNA is TGTGCCAGCACCCTTGGAGGGGGGGAGTCCTACGAGCAGTACTTC. This translates into CASTLGGGESYEQYF.

This sequence joins TRBV5-6 and TRBJ1-1; no reliable D call. Germline assignment: CDR1 SGHDT and CDR2 YYEEEE. This CDR3 comprises 12 residues. Deletions cut 2 bases from V and 5 bases from J, with 7 bases between. The CDR3 DNA reads as TGTGCCAGCAGCTTCCTAAAGACTGAAGCTTTCTTT. Its protein product is CASSFLKTEAFF.

The V call is TRBV2, the J call TRBJ2-5, with 10 nucleotides matching TRBD2. The J segment lost 1 base and the V segment lost 4 bases, leaving 0 bases of the junction unmatched. This CDR3 is built from 14 residues. Germline values: CDR1 SNHLY, CDR2 FYNNEI. Here the CDR3 reads CASSVAGGQETQYF. The CDR3 DNA follows: TGTGCCAGCAGTGTAGCGGGGGGCCAAGAGACCCAGTACTTC.

The chain has TRBV28 and TRBJ2-2; weak D call: TRBD1 (6 bases). The CDR3 covers 15 residues. V was pared by 7 bases and J by 7 bases, with 19 bases between. Germline loops: CDR1 MDHEN, CDR2 SYDVKM. Written as DNA, the CDR3 is TGTGCCAGCAACCTCCCTGGGGGCGCGAGCGGGGAGCTGTTTTTT. Its protein is CASNLPGGASGELFF.

V is TRBV3-1 (or the pseudogene TRBV3-2) and J is TRBJ2-7; a weak D match, TRBD1 (6 bases). This CDR3 is 15 amino acids long. Germline CDR1 reads LGHDT; CDR2 reads YNNKEL (reference sequence). The V end was cut by 1 base, the J end by 5 bases, with 15 bases between. The CDR3 DNA is TGTGCCAGCAGCCAAGGGCTAGGACAGACCGACGAGCAGTACTTC. Translating it yields CASSQGLGQTDEQYF.

This clone occurred once. This chain connects TRBV2 to TRBJ1-2; D possibly corresponds to TRBD1 (6 bases). CDR3 size: 14 residues. V dropped 6 bases and J dropped 10 bases, with 21 bases sitting between them. Germline CDR1 SNHLY, CDR2 FYNNEI. The CDR3 loop reads CASRLPGAVLDYTF. CDR3 DNA sequence: TGTGCCAGCAGACTCCCAGGGGCAGTGCTGGACTACACCTTC.

The table lists this clone with a count of one. The chain is built from TRBV2 and TRBJ2-7; 8 nucleotides line up with TRBD1. The CDR3 runs 15 residues. Germline CDR1 and CDR2: SNHLY and FYNNEI. The ends lost 7 bases at V and 3 bases at J; junction bases unmatched: 11. The CDR3 DNA follows: TGTGCCAGCAACCTTCAGGGGGCGCGAGTCTACGAGCAGTACTTC. Protein product: CASNLQGARVYEQYF.